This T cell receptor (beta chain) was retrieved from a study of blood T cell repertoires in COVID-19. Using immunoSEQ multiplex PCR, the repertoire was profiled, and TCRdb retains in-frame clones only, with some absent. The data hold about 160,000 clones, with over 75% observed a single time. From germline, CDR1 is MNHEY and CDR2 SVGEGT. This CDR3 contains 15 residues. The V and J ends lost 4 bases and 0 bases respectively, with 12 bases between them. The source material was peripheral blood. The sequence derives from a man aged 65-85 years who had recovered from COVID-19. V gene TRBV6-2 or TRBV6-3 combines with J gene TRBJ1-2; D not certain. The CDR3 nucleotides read TGTGCCAGCAGTTTAACGCAGGAAGCTAACTATGGCTACACCTTC. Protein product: CASSLTQEANYGYTF.